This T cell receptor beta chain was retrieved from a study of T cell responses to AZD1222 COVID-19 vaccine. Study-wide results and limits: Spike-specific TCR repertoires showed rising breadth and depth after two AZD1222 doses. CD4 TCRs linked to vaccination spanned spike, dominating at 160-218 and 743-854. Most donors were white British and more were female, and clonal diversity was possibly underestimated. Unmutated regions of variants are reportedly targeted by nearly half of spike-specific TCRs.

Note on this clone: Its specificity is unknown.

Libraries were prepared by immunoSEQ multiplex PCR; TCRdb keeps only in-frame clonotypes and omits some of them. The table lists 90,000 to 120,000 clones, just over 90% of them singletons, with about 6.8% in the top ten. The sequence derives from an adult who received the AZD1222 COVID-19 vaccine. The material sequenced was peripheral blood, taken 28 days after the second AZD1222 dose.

The CDR3 protein is CASSVVALAGRDEQFF. CDR3 coding DNA: TGTGCCAGCAGCGTAGTCGCCCTAGCGGGAAGGGATGAGCAGTTCTTC. The chain couples TRBV9 to TRBJ2-1, with 9 bases aligning to TRBD2. The J segment lost 8 bases and the V segment lost 0 bases, leaving 9 bases of the junction unmatched. The CDR3 extends over 16 amino acids. Germline values: CDR1 SGDLS, CDR2 YYNGEE.